This is a list of T cell receptor beta chains from one sample in a study of CD8+ T cells in alopecia areata. Repertoires were generated with immunoSEQ multiplex PCR, while TCRdb's copy carries only in-frame clones and drops some. The sample records 190,000 or so clones, approximately 56% being singletons. This sample comprised CD4+ T cells sorted from blood, obtained at week 4, from a patient treated with tofacitinib. The receptors derive from a human donor with alopecia areata. The CDR3 runs from the conserved cysteine through the conserved F or W. Each record gives: D gene, clone size, V gene, J gene, CDR3 DNA, CDR3 protein. The D gene is left open where the match is weak. Size is omitted from some rows. Given values are once, few, many or a class for expanded clones.

.,.,TRBV25-1,TRBJ2-7,TGTGCCAGCAGTGAATCGTACAGCTCCTACGAGCAGTACTTC,CASSESYSSYEQYF
.,.,TRBV30,TRBJ2-2,TGTGCCTGGAGGACGGGGAACACCGGGGAGCTGTTTTTT,CAWRTGNTGELFF
.,.,TRBV30,TRBJ1-5,TGTGCCTGGACTTCCAGGGCGGGCTCCAGGCCCCAGCATTTT,CAWTSRAGSRPQHF
.,.,TRBV7-3,TRBJ2-1,TGTGCCAGCAGCTTAGGCGGGGTCTCCTACAATGAGCAGTTCTTC,CASSLGGVSYNEQFF
TRBD1,once,TRBV6-4,TRBJ2-5,TGTGCCAGCTCGAAGGGGACAGGAGCTCAAGAGACCCAGTACTTC,CASSKGTGAQETQYF
TRBD2,.,TRBV7-2,TRBJ2-2,TGTGCCAGCAGCTTAGCTAGCGGGGGCCCCTCCGGGGAGCTGTTTTTT,CASSLASGGPSGELFF
TRBD1,few,TRBV11-2,TRBJ2-7,TGTGCCAGCAGCTTAGGTGGGGACAGGGCCCACGAGCAGTACTTC,CASSLGGDRAHEQYF
TRBD1,.,TRBV9,TRBJ2-2,TGTGCCAGCAGCGTAGAGTCTAGGACAGGGCGAACCGGGGAGCTGTTTTTT,CASSVESRTGRTGELFF
TRBD1,few,TRBV4-1,TRBJ1-1,TGCGCCAGCAGCCGTGCCGCCACAGGGGCGAACACTGAAGCTTTCTTT,CASSRAATGANTEAFF
TRBD1,once,TRBV5-4,TRBJ2-1,TGTGCCAGCAGCTTGGGGGCAGGGGGCGCATCATATGAGCAGTTCTTC,CASSLGAGGASYEQFF
TRBD1,.,TRBV19,TRBJ1-1,TGTGCCAGTAGTATACTTGGGACAGCTAACACTGAAGCTTTCTTT,CASSILGTANTEAFF
.,.,TRBV7-2,TRBJ2-7,TGTGCCAGCAGCGGGCTAGTTGAAGGCGACGAGCAGTACTTC,CASSGLVEGDEQYF
TRBD2,few,TRBV14,TRBJ2-2,TGTGCCAGCAGCCCCGGACTAGCGGGGGGTCTGAACGTGCCCGGGGAGCTGTTTTTT,CASSPGLAGGLNVPGELFF
TRBD1,.,TRBV14,TRBJ2-1,TGTGCCAGCAGCCAAGATGGGACAGGGGTAGATACTGGTGAGCAGTTCTTC,CASSQDGTGVDTGEQFF
.,once,TRBV6-5,TRBJ1-2,TGTGCCAGCAGTTACAACGGGGGAAACTATGGCTACACCTTC,CASSYNGGNYGYTF
.,few,TRBV4-3,TRBJ2-1,TGCGCCAGCAGCCAAGAAGTCCGGGGTGGCTCCTACAATGAGCAGTTCTTC,CASSQEVRGGSYNEQFF
.,.,TRBV27,TRBJ1-6,TGTGCCAGCATGGCGGGAGGACAGTCACCCCTCCACTTT,CASMAGGQSPLHF
TRBD1,.,TRBV6-5,TRBJ1-6,TGTGCCAGCAGTTACTCGATGAGACAGGGGAATTCACCCCTCCACTTT,CASSYSMRQGNSPLHF
.,once,TRBV18,TRBJ1-2,TGTGCCAGCTCACTATCCCCGTGGGGGGATGGCTACACCTTC,CASSLSPWGDGYTF
.,.,TRBV6-5,TRBJ1-2,TGTGCCAGCAGTCAAAGAGAGTCCTATGGCTACACCTTC,CASSQRESYGYTF
.,.,TRBV25-1,TRBJ2-2,TGTGCCAGCAGTGAGGGCGGTAGCCGGGAGCTGTTTTTT,CASSEGGSRELFF
TRBD2,.,TRBV2,TRBJ2-5,TGTGCCAGCAGCCTGTGGGAGGGTCTGGGCGAGACCCAGTACTTC,CASSLWEGLGETQYF
.,.,TRBV5-1,TRBJ1-5,TGCGCCAGCAGCGTCGGGACACGGGATAGCAATCAGCCCCAGCATTTT,CASSVGTRDSNQPQHF
.,.,TRBV7-2,TRBJ2-7,TGTGCCAGCAGCCGCAAATACGAGCAGTACTTC,CASSRKYEQYF
TRBD1,few,TRBV7-2,TRBJ2-7,TGTGCCAGCAGCGCCCGACAGGGGACCTACGAGCAGTACTTC,CASSARQGTYEQYF
TRBD1,.,TRBV2,TRBJ2-1,TGTGCCAGCAGCCGGGACAGGGGAGATGAGCAGTTCTTC,CASSRDRGDEQFF
.,.,TRBV29-1,TRBJ2-7,TGCAGCGTTGAGGAAGGAGCCTACGAGCAGTACTTC,CSVEEGAYEQYF
TRBD2,once,TRBV25-1,TRBJ2-3,TGTGCCAGCAGTGATGTCGGGACTAGCAAAGATACGCAGTATTTT,CASSDVGTSKDTQYF
.,.,TRBV30,TRBJ1-2,TGTGCCTGGCGCATTTGGACAAGTTCCTACACCTTC,CAWRIWTSSYTF
.,.,TRBV2,TRBJ1-3,TGTGCCAGCAGTGAGGTAGTAGGGTTCTCTGGAAACACCATATATTTT,CASSEVVGFSGNTIYF
TRBD2,.,TRBV9,TRBJ2-3,TGTGCCAGCACCTCTAGCGGGAGCACAGATACGCAGTATTTT,CASTSSGSTDTQYF
TRBD1,once,TRBV29-1,TRBJ2-7,TGCAGCGTTGGACGGGACAGGGCCTACGAGCAGTACTTC,CSVGRDRAYEQYF
.,few,TRBV28,TRBJ1-1,TGTGCCAGCAGTTTTGCGGGTCGGGGTTCCACTGAAGCTTTCTTT,CASSFAGRGSTEAFF
.,few,TRBV6-1,TRBJ1-5,TGTGCCAGCAGTGATCAGGGACACCAGAATCAGCCCCAGCATTTT,CASSDQGHQNQPQHF
TRBD1,.,TRBV11-3,TRBJ2-7,TGTGCCAGCAGCTTACGACAGGGGGATGGCTACGAGCAGTACTTC,CASSLRQGDGYEQYF
.,.,TRBV6-5,TRBJ2-7,TGTGCCAGCAGTTACCAGGGGACTGGCACCTACGAGCAGTACTTC,CASSYQGTGTYEQYF
.,.,TRBV29-1,TRBJ2-5,TGCAGCGCAAACACCGGGCGTGGGGAGACCCAGTACTTC,CSANTGRGETQYF
.,.,TRBV5-1,TRBJ2-1,TGCGCCAGCAGCTTGGAGGCAGTCAGGTTCTTC,CASSLEAVRFF
TRBD1,.,TRBV5-1,TRBJ1-5,TGCGCCAGCAGCGGACGGACAGGGGGCGAACATCAGCCCCAGCATTTT,CASSGRTGGEHQPQHF
TRBD1,few,TRBV30,TRBJ2-5,TGTGCCTGGAGCCTAAAGACAGGGGCCCTCGGGCAGACCCAGTACTTC,CAWSLKTGALGQTQYF
TRBD1,.,TRBV5-6,TRBJ2-7,TGTGCCAGCAGCTTGGCAGTCGGGACAGGGGCTTACGAGCAGTACTTC,CASSLAVGTGAYEQYF
TRBD2,few,TRBV4-3,TRBJ2-1,TGCGCCAGCAGCCGGCTAGCGGGGGGTAGTGAGCAGTTCTTC,CASSRLAGGSEQFF
.,.,TRBV7-8,TRBJ2-4,TGTGCCAGCAGCACCCACGACATTCAGTACTTC,CASSTHDIQYF